What follows are 23 T cell receptor beta chains derived from one specimen sequenced in a study of T cell changes during pregnancy in multiple sclerosis. TCRdb keeps only in-frame clones here, not all; method: immunoSEQ multiplex PCR. Of 25,000 to 35,000 clones in the sample, roughly nine tenths were seen once. The sequenced sample was CD8+ T cells from peripheral blood mononuclear cells, obtained in the first trimester of pregnancy. These receptors all come from a female donor with multiple sclerosis, enrolled in a pregnancy study.

CDR3 protein: CASSETGGRASNEQFF. The CDR3 DNA is TGCGCCAGCAGTGAGACGGGCGGGAGGGCCTCCAATGAGCAGTTCTTC. The V and J genes are TRBV10-1 and TRBJ2-1; 9 bases line up with TRBD2. Germline lookup yields CDR1 WNHNN and CDR2 SYGVQD (reference sequence). The J segment lost 6 bases and the V segment lost 2 bases, leaving 8 bases of the junction unmatched. This CDR3 contains 16 residues.

The chain combines TRBV11-3 with TRBJ2-1, with TRBD2 matching over 7 bases. Per the germline V gene, CDR1 is SGHNT and CDR2 is YENEEA. With 5 bases clipped from V and 5 bases from J, the junction kept 18 bases outside the gene matches. CDR3 length equals 18 residues. DNA for the CDR3: TGTGCCAGCAGCCCGTACCATAGCGGATCGGGGGGAGACAATGAGCAGTTCTTC. It codes for CASSPYHSGSGGDNEQFF. The full variable domain, rest sourced from reference TRBV11-3 and TRBJ2-1, is EAGVVQSPRYKIIEKKQPVAFWCNPISGHNTLYWYLQNLGQGPELLIRYENEEAVDDSQLPKDRFSAERLKGVDSTLKIQPAELGDSAVYLCASSPYHSGSGGDNEQFFGPGTRLTVL.

CDR3 nucleotides: TGTGCCAGCAGTCCGGAGGGACAGCCCTACGAGCAGTACTTC. The encoded protein is CASSPEGQPYEQYF. The chain links TRBV27 to TRBJ2-7; weak D call: TRBD1 (7 bases). The CDR3 is 14 amino acids. Trimming removed 5 bases at V and 2 bases at J, with 13 bases between. The germline V gene has CDR1 MNHEY and CDR2 SMNVEV (reference sequence).

This chain links TRBV2 with TRBJ1-4; the D is unclear. Trimming pared 2 bases from V and 0 bases from J, leaving 7 bases between. Germline assignment: CDR1 SNHLY and CDR2 FYNNEI. The CDR3 is 15 amino acids. This CDR3 is CASSEWATTNEKLFF. The DNA of the CDR3 is TGTGCCAGCAGTGAATGGGCGACAACTAATGAAAAACTGTTTTTT.

This clone was found once. V gene TRBV5-1 combines with J gene TRBJ2-7; weak D call: TRBD1 (6 bases). The ends were cut back, 2 bases at V and 4 bases at J, with 25 bases in the middle. From germline, CDR1 is SGHRS and CDR2 YFSETQ. The CDR3 length is 18 residues. The CDR3 loop is CASSLLRGTLKREYEQYF. The CDR3 DNA is TGCGCCAGCAGCTTATTAAGGGGGACATTGAAACGAGAGTACGAGCAGTACTTC.

V and J are TRBV5-1 and TRBJ1-1; 9 nucleotides match TRBD1. This CDR3 is built from 15 residues. Germline CDR1 is SGHRS and CDR2 is YFSETQ. With 0 bases clipped from V and 4 bases from J, the junction kept 4 bases outside the gene matches. The CDR3 is CASSLGRTGATEAFF. For the CDR3, the DNA is TGCGCCAGCAGCTTGGGAAGGACAGGGGCCACTGAAGCTTTCTTT.

The V and J genes are TRBV19 and TRBJ2-7; D possibly corresponds to TRBD2 (5 bases). This CDR3 contains 13 residues. CDR1 and CDR2 (germline): LNHDA, SQIVND (reference sequence). Trimming removed 1 base at V and 6 bases at J, with 10 bases between. The chain's CDR3 is CASSIVLAGEQYF. The CDR3 DNA is TGTGCCAGTAGTATAGTGCTAGCCGGCGAGCAGTACTTC.

The genes are TRBV6-5 and TRBJ2-3, with a tentative D call TRBD1 (5 bases). Germline V gene data show CDR1 as MNHEY and CDR2 as SVGAGI. V was cut by 0 bases and J by 3 bases, with 13 bases left in between. This CDR3 region has 16 residues. CDR3 bases: TGTGCCAGCAGTTACTCGGTAGGGGAAGCGACAGATACGCAGTATTTT. Its translation is CASSYSVGEATDTQYF.

V and J are TRBV6-5 and TRBJ2-7; 7 positions agree with TRBD1. The CDR3 is 14 residues long. Germline V CDR1 and CDR2: MNHEY, SVGAGI. V lost 6 bases to trimming and J lost 6 bases; unmatched junction nucleotides: 11. Here the CDR3 reads CASRPTGTVGEQYF. The CDR3 DNA reads as TGTGCCAGCAGGCCGACCGGGACAGTGGGCGAGCAGTACTTC.

The chain recombines TRBV7-8 with TRBJ1-5; D gene unclear. Germline loops: CDR1 SGHVS, CDR2 FQNEAQ. This CDR3 region has 16 residues. V was trimmed by 5 bases and J by 4 bases, leaving 18 bases between them. CDR3 DNA sequence: TGTGCCAGCAGCCCCCAGGAGGGCGGACTTAATCAGCCCCAGCATTTT. It is translated as CASSPQEGGLNQPQHF.

This clone has just one count. The chain uses TRBV6-5 and TRBJ2-5; a weak D match, TRBD1 (6 bases). The CDR3 extends over 15 amino acids. CDR1 is MNHEY, CDR2 SVGAGI, per germline. The V end lost 0 bases, the J end lost 3 bases, and 11 bases lay between the germline ends. CDR3 region: CASSYSLGQEETQYF. CDR3 bases: TGTGCCAGCAGTTACTCGTTGGGACAAGAAGAGACCCAGTACTTC.

This chain connects TRBV27 to TRBJ2-7; 7 bases align to TRBD1. CDR1 and CDR2 from the germline V gene are MNHEY and SMNVEV (reference sequence). J lost 3 bases, V lost 5 bases, and 7 bases had no gene match. The CDR3 sequence is 14 residues long. CDR3 DNA sequence: TGTGCCAGCAGTCCGACAGGGTTTTACTACGAGCAGTACTTC. Protein product: CASSPTGFYYEQYF.

CDR3 sequence (DNA): TGTGCCAGTAGTCTCCCAGGGGAACTAGCGGGAGCAGACAAAAACATTCAGTACTTC. This gives the protein CASSLPGELAGADKNIQYF. V gene TRBV19 combines with J gene TRBJ2-4; TRBD2 matches at 11 bases. This CDR3 is 19 amino acids long. Germline V gene sequence: CDR1 LNHDA, CDR2 SQIVND (reference sequence). V was clipped by 5 bases and J by 3 bases; unmatched bases: 15.

The gene calls are TRBV7-9 and TRBJ1-4; no definite D call. Trimming took off 4 bases at V and 1 base at J, with 13 bases between the two ends. Germline V gene data show CDR1 as SEHNR and CDR2 as FQNEAQ (reference sequence). The CDR3 sequence is 16 residues long. The CDR3 DNA follows: TGTGCCAGCAGCTATTTTATGGAGAGAACTAATGAAAAACTGTTTTTT. Its translation is CASSYFMERTNEKLFF.

The chain joins TRBV9 to TRBJ2-1; maybe TRBD2 (6 bases). The V gene lost 1 base and the J gene lost 0 bases, with 11 bases spanning the gap. CDR3 length: 16 residues. Germline V CDR1 and CDR2: SGDLS, YYNGEE. CDR3: CASSVRLVDSYNEQFF. DNA for the CDR3: TGTGCCAGCAGCGTACGACTAGTTGACTCCTACAATGAGCAGTTCTTC.

This chain connects TRBV7-2 to TRBJ2-7; D might be TRBD2 (6 bases). The CDR3 has 16 amino acids. The germline V gene encodes CDR1 SGHTA and CDR2 FQGNSA. The V gene lost 5 bases and the J gene lost 3 bases, with 20 bases spanning the gap. CDR3 residues: CASSPIMGTLLYEQYF. CDR3 DNA sequence: TGTGCCAGCAGCCCCATAATGGGGACTCTTCTCTACGAGCAGTACTTC. The full variable domain, its missing parts supplied by reference TRBV7-2 and TRBJ2-7, is GAGVSQSPSNKVTEKGKDVELRCDPISGHTALYWYRQSLGQGLEFLIYFQGNSAPDKSGLPSDRFSAERTGGSVSTLTIQRTQQEDSAVYLCASSPIMGTLLYEQYFGPGTRLTVT.

The chain has TRBV28 and TRBJ2-7; perhaps TRBD2 as D (6 bases). This CDR3 contains 14 residues. Per germline, CDR1 MDHEN and CDR2 SYDVKM. Trimming stripped 3 bases from V and 4 bases from J, with 13 bases between. The CDR3 spells CASSFYGGGYEQYF. The DNA of the CDR3 is TGTGCCAGCAGTTTTTACGGGGGTGGTTACGAGCAGTACTTC.

The gene calls are TRBV9 and TRBJ2-7; D might be TRBD2 (5 bases). The germline gives CDR1 SGDLS, CDR2 YYNGEE. Between the trimmed V and J ends, which lost 0 bases and 4 bases, there was a span of 11 bases. The CDR3 has 14 residues. The CDR3 DNA reads TGTGCCAGCAGCGTAGATGGAGGTAGATACGAGCAGTACTTC. It codes for CASSVDGGRYEQYF.

The CDR3 DNA is TGCAGCGTTAAGGAGACAGGGGACTATGGCTACACCTTC. Protein: CSVKETGDYGYTF. The chain links TRBV29-1 to TRBJ1-2, with 8 bases fitting TRBD1. Germline values: CDR1 SQVTM, CDR2 ANQGSEA. With V trimmed by 5 bases and J by 3 bases, 5 bases remained unmatched. The CDR3 is 13 amino acids.

This clone was seen a handful of times. V and J are TRBV7-9 and TRBJ1-2, with D tentatively TRBD1 (5 bases). The CDR3 covers 14 residues. Trimming pared 3 bases from V and 4 bases from J, leaving 12 bases between. CDR1 and CDR2 (germline): SEHNR, FQNEAQ (reference sequence). CDR3 in DNA: TGTGCCAGCAGCTTTGAAGACAGCCCCTATGGCTACACCTTC. It specifies CASSFEDSPYGYTF.

This sequence joins TRBV4-1 and TRBJ2-1; TRBD2 is a possible D gene (6 bases). Germline values: CDR1 MGHRA, CDR2 YSYEKL. V was clipped by 0 bases and J by 4 bases, with 16 bases between them. The CDR3 sequence is 17 residues long. The CDR3, as DNA: TGCGCCAGCAGCCAAGAAGGCGGGGAAAACCTATACAATGAGCAGTTCTTC. This codes for CASSQEGGENLYNEQFF.

The count of this clone is one. The chain is built from TRBV9 and TRBJ2-7; D is unclear. The V end lost 4 bases, the J end lost 1 base, and 9 bases lay between the germline ends. Looked up from germline, CDR1 is SGDLS and CDR2 is YYNGEE. The CDR3 length is 13 residues. For the CDR3, the DNA is TGTGCCAGCAGCCCCGCGTCTTCCTACGAGCAGTACTTC. This codes for CASSPASSYEQYF.

The chain joins TRBV10-2 to TRBJ2-7; 13 bases align to TRBD2. The CDR3 contains 15 residues. The germline CDR1 and CDR2 sequences are WSHSY and SAAADI. With 6 bases clipped from V and 7 bases from J, the junction kept 9 bases outside the gene matches. CDR3 DNA sequence: TGCGCCAGCAGCCCTCCGGGACTAGCGGGAAAAGAGCAGTACTTC. This codes for CASSPPGLAGKEQYF.